This T cell receptor (beta chain) was identified during a study of radiotherapy plus CTLA-4 blockade in lung cancer. The wider study: Objective response rate was around 19%; disease control rate, less than 40%.

General study findings and limits: After treatment with radiotherapy plus ipilimumab, TCR clones that came from the tumor expanded in blood. Reportedly, early blood T cell clone dynamics best predicted response, with interferon-beta.

Those patients who had chemo-refractory metastatic non-small-cell lung cancer were given focal radiation along with CTLA-4 blockade through ipilimumab. Trimming stripped 0 bases from V and 7 bases from J, with 15 bases between. Germline V gives CDR1 SNHLY, CDR2 FYNNEI. The CDR3 length is 15 residues. Generated by immunoSEQ multiplex PCR, the TCRdb table keeps only in-frame clones and is missing some. The sample includes about 80,000 clones, about 79% of them seen just once. This clone was found a few times. Its antigen remains unidentified. The chain combines TRBV2 with TRBJ1-2; D is perhaps TRBD1 (6 bases). Sequences were derived from peripheral blood, sampled from a patient treated with radiotherapy plus ipilimumab. This TCR was sampled from a human donor with non-small cell lung cancer whose response to radiotherapy plus ipilimumab could not be evaluated. Some clones in this sample may be carry-over from other donors' samples. The DNA for the CDR3 is TGTGCCAGCAGTGAAGCGCTTCGGGGGGCGTTTGGCTACACCTTC. Translation: CASSEALRGAFGYTF.